The clone carrying this T cell receptor (beta chain) was recorded at least ten times. The antigen is not known. No cell fractionation was done, so the repertoire covers all unsorted peripheral blood T cells. cDNA was made from around 0.45 ug RNA using alpha and beta constant primers. Alpha and beta chain libraries were made separately by chain-specific third strand synthesis with multiplexing indices. A single record per CDR3 protein comes from TCRdb applying MiXCR to the 5' RACE reads. Here the sample spans approximately 22,000 distinct CDR3 sequences, 8.5% to 9% being singletons. The CDR3 length is 14 residues. The V segment lost 8 bases and the J segment 1 base; nucleotides outside the gene matches: 4. Germline lookup yields CDR1 LGHDT and CDR2 YNNKEL (reference sequence). The data belong to a study of HIV-infected patients and healthy controls. Overall study findings and caveats: Healthy controls shared more CDR3 sequences between individuals than HIV-infected patients did.

The clonotype was recovered from an adult in good health. The chain employs TRBV3-1 and TRBJ2-5, with 10 bases matching TRBD1. Sequences were obtained from blood. CDR3 region: CASGDRGTQETQYF. In DNA, the CDR3 is TGTGCCAGCGGGGACAGGGGAACCCAAGAGACCCAGTACTTC.